These 30 T cell receptor beta chains were sequenced from one sample in a study of cytomegalovirus exposure and HLA in healthy donors. Primers for the PCR totalled 60 Vbeta and 13 Jbeta. Some clones are missing from TCRdb's copy, which holds only in-frame ones; the method was immunoSEQ multiplex PCR. Of tens of thousands of clones in the sample, roughly two thirds were seen once. Sequencing was carried out using PBMCs. The receptor set was obtained from a man aged 45-60 years in good health and CMV-seronegative.

In the case of this clone: One end of the junction does not line up with germline, which may come from a read error. The rearrangement uses TRBV7-7 and TRBJ2-3; TRBD2 is a possible D gene (5 bases). The CDR3 runs to 13 residues. The germline V gene has CDR1 SSHAT and CDR2 FNYEAQ (reference sequence). The CDR3, as DNA: TGTGCTAGCAGCTTAGGAGGCTCTGATACGCAGTATTTT. Translation: CASSLGGSDTQYF.

The chain links TRBV7-9 to TRBJ2-4; TRBD2 matches 10 bases. V shed 11 bases and J 6 bases; nucleotides not matched to a gene: 10. The CDR3 is 14 residues long. Germline V gene lookup returns CDR1 SEHNR and CDR2 FQNEAQ (reference sequence). The CDR3 here is CAASGGGFGNIQYF. CDR3 sequence (DNA): TGTGCCGCTAGCGGGGGAGGGTTTGGAAACATTCAGTACTTC.

This clone was counted a single time. The chain has TRBV6-5 and TRBJ1-5, with a weak D call TRBD1 (5 bases). The CDR3 runs 15 residues. Germline V gene data show CDR1 as MNHEY and CDR2 as SVGAGI. The V end was cut by 7 bases, the J end by 0 bases, with 13 bases between. In DNA, the CDR3 is TGTGCCAGCAACAGACAGAGAAATAGCAATCAGCCCCAGCATTTT. Translation gives CASNRQRNSNQPQHF.

The sample holds a few counts of this clone. This chain uses TRBV19 with TRBJ2-1; 8 bases match TRBD1. V shed 4 bases, J shed 9 bases, and the junction held 11 bases outside the gene matches. The germline V gene has CDR1 LNHDA and CDR2 SQIVND (reference sequence). This CDR3 comprises 15 residues. CDR3 DNA sequence: TGTGCCAGTAGTAGACAGGGGCTGCACTTCCCTGAGCAGTTCTTC. This gives the protein CASSRQGLHFPEQFF.

This chain links TRBV19 with TRBJ1-1; no reliable D call. V lost 3 bases and J 7 bases, leaving 15 bases between the germline ends. Germline CDR1 and CDR2: LNHDA and SQIVND (reference sequence). There are 14 residues in the CDR3. DNA for the CDR3: TGTGCCAGTAGTATGAGGGTGGCAGCTAATGAAGCTTTCTTT. Its translation is CASSMRVAANEAFF.

The chain joins TRBV5-4 to TRBJ1-2; 9 nucleotides match TRBD1. The CDR3 has 15 residues. V gave up 3 bases and J gave up 8 bases; unmatched junction bases: 11. Germline CDR1 SGHNT, CDR2 YYREEE (reference sequence). The CDR3 loop reads CASSSDPGQGFGYTF. In DNA, the CDR3 is TGTGCCAGCAGCTCAGACCCGGGACAGGGATTCGGCTACACCTTC.

The chain is built from TRBV7-9 and TRBJ1-2; D is undetermined. Trimming took off 6 bases at V and 0 bases at J, with 11 bases between the two ends. This CDR3 region has 14 residues. The germline V gene has CDR1 SEHNR and CDR2 FQNEAQ (reference sequence). The CDR3: CASRAGHSNYGYTF. CDR3 nucleotides: TGTGCCAGCAGAGCAGGCCACTCTAACTATGGCTACACCTTC.

The gene calls are TRBV7-9 and TRBJ2-3; D is undetermined. Trimming took 0 bases from V and 1 from J, leaving 8 bases between them. Germline values: CDR1 SEHNR, CDR2 FQNEAQ (reference sequence). The CDR3 totals 15 residues. In nucleotides, the CDR3 is TGTGCCAGCAGCTTAGCCCAGGATCGCACAGATACGCAGTATTTT. Amino acids: CASSLAQDRTDTQYF.

The CDR3 reads CASSESNYGYTF. The CDR3 coding sequence is TGTGCCAGCAGTGAAAGCAACTATGGCTACACCTTC. The chain combines TRBV6-1 with TRBJ1-2; D unresolved. There are 12 residues in the CDR3. V was trimmed by 2 bases and J by 2 bases, leaving 3 bases between them. CDR1 is MNHNS, CDR2 SASEGT, per germline.

This clone appeared a few times. The genes are TRBV6-5 and TRBJ2-5, with 9 bases lining up with TRBD1. In germline, CDR1 is MNHEY, CDR2 SVGAGI. Trimming at V came to 6 bases and at J to 5 bases, leaving 7 bases not matched to a gene. The CDR3 extends over 14 amino acids. CDR3 amino acids: CASRRTGGAETQYF. The CDR3 DNA sequence: TGTGCCAGCAGGAGAACAGGGGGCGCGGAGACCCAGTACTTC.

The chain is built from TRBV5-1 and TRBJ1-4, with TRBD1 identical over 9 bases. Germline CDR1 is SGHRS and CDR2 is YFSETQ. The V segment lost 6 bases and the J segment 7 bases; nucleotides outside the gene matches: 10. The CDR3 is 15 residues long. Written as DNA, the CDR3 is TGCGCCAGCACCCCCTCCGGGACAGGGTCTGAAAAACTGTTTTTT. Its translation is CASTPSGTGSEKLFF. Variable domain in full (rest from reference TRBV5-1 and TRBJ1-4): KAGVTQTPRYLIKTRGQQVTLSCSPISGHRSVSWYQQTPGQGLQFLFEYFSETQRNKGNFPGRFSGRQFSNSRSEMNVSTLELGDSALYLCASTPSGTGSEKLFFGSGTQLSVL.

This clone was counted a few times. The chain combines TRBV19 with TRBJ2-2; 8 bases match TRBD1. CDR1 and CDR2 from the germline V gene are LNHDA and SQIVND (reference sequence). J was trimmed by 7 bases and V by 9 bases; bases with no gene match: 16. The CDR3 is 16 residues long. In DNA, the CDR3 is TGTGCCAGCCACAAGTTAGGACAGGGCGAGAGCGGGGAGCTGTTTTTT. Amino acids: CASHKLGQGESGELFF. Full variable domain (remainder filled in from reference TRBV19 and TRBJ2-2): DGGITQSPKYLFRKEGQNVTLSCEQNLNHDAMYWYRQDPGQGLRLIYYSQIVNDFQKGDIAEGYSVSREKKESFPLTVTSAQKNPTAFYLCASHKLGQGESGELFFGEGSRLTVL.

The chain has TRBV19 and TRBJ2-3; TRBD2 agrees at 9 bases. Trimming removed 3 bases from V and 4 bases from J; junction bases left unmatched: 2. The CDR3 runs to 14 residues. Looked up from germline, CDR1 is LNHDA and CDR2 is SQIVND (reference sequence). CDR3: CASSIRTSADTQYF. The DNA for the CDR3 is TGTGCCAGTAGTATTAGGACTAGCGCAGATACGCAGTATTTT.

CDR3 protein: CASSYSPTEAFF. For the CDR3, the DNA is TGTGCCAGCAGTTACTCGCCTACCGAAGCTTTCTTT. J is TRBJ1-1 and V is TRBV6-5, with D uncertain. Trimming took off 0 bases at V and 8 bases at J, with 7 bases between the two ends. This CDR3 comprises 12 residues. In germline, CDR1 is MNHEY, CDR2 SVGAGI.

This chain uses TRBV27 with TRBJ1-5; D is perhaps TRBD1 (5 bases). CDR3 length equals 16 residues. Looked up from germline, CDR1 is MNHEY and CDR2 is SMNVEV (reference sequence). Trimming left V 5 bases short and J 5 bases short, with 19 bases between. The CDR3 reads CASSPRGTYRDQPQHF. CDR3 bases: TGTGCCAGCAGTCCGCGGGGCACCTACCGGGATCAGCCCCAGCATTTT.

The chain employs TRBV6-1 and TRBJ2-7, with TRBD2 as a possible D gene (6 bases). Germline V gene data show CDR1 as MNHNS and CDR2 as SASEGT. V was clipped by 4 bases and J by 2 bases, with 21 bases between them. The CDR3 extends over 17 amino acids. CDR3 sequence (DNA): TGTGCCAGCAGTGTCGACCTAGCGACCACATCCCCCTACGAGCAGTACTTC. The encoded protein is CASSVDLATTSPYEQYF.

CDR3 protein: CASSLSSGGYYGYTF. The CDR3 DNA reads as TGTGCCAGCAGCTTGAGTTCAGGGGGCTACTATGGCTACACCTTC. The chain joins TRBV5-4 to TRBJ1-2; 8 nucleotides match TRBD1. Germline CDR1 SGHNT, CDR2 YYREEE (reference sequence). This CDR3 is 15 amino acids long. J lost 3 bases, V lost 1 base, and 5 bases had no gene match.

In this sample, this clone turned up a few times. The rearrangement joins TRBV5-6 to TRBJ1-1; TRBD1 matches 8 bases. After removal of 3 bases from V and 4 bases from J, the junction contained 8 bases not matched to a gene. The CDR3 length is 15 residues. Germline CDR1 is SGHDT and CDR2 is YYEEEE. CDR3 DNA: TGTGCCAGCAGCTCCGGACAGGGCGATTTCACTGAAGCTTTCTTT. Residues: CASSSGQGDFTEAFF.

The chain carries TRBV5-1 and TRBJ2-2; TRBD1 matches 7 bases. Germline CDR1 is SGHRS and CDR2 is YFSETQ. This CDR3 is built from 16 residues. V dropped 0 bases and J dropped 5; count of bases not matched to a gene: 7. The CDR3 spells CASSLVATGRTGELFF. The CDR3 bases are TGCGCCAGCAGCTTGGTGGCGACAGGGCGGACCGGGGAGCTGTTTTTT.

The chain uses TRBV9 and TRBJ1-4, with a weak D call TRBD1 (5 bases). The V gene lost 2 bases and the J gene lost 2 bases, with 10 bases spanning the gap. Germline values: CDR1 SGDLS, CDR2 YYNGEE. The CDR3 covers 15 residues. Written as DNA, the CDR3 is TGTGCCAGCAGCGTCTTGGGGACTACTAATGAAAAACTGTTTTTT. It codes for CASSVLGTTNEKLFF.

This chain joins TRBV5-5 and TRBJ1-1, with 9 bases matching TRBD1. V gave up 2 bases and J gave up 4 bases; unmatched junction bases: 9. The CDR3 consists of 16 residues. Germline V gives CDR1 SGHKS, CDR2 YYEKEE (reference sequence). DNA of the CDR3: TGTGCCAGCAGCTTCGCCCGACAGGGGGTCGGCACTGAAGCTTTCTTT. As protein: CASSFARQGVGTEAFF.

The V and J genes are TRBV29-1 and TRBJ1-2; 8 bases agree with TRBD1. From germline, CDR1 is SQVTM and CDR2 ANQGSEA. Trimming cost V 8 bases and J 6 bases; bases outside gene matches: 8. This CDR3 has 12 residues. The CDR3 DNA is TGCAGCATAAACCAGGGGGCACATGGCTACACCTTC. Protein product: CSINQGAHGYTF.

The chain combines TRBV18 with TRBJ1-4, with TRBD1 matching over 7 bases. CDR1 and CDR2 (germline): KGHSH, LQKENI. Trimming cost V 6 bases and J 5 bases; bases outside gene matches: 6. The CDR3 extends over 14 amino acids. As DNA, the CDR3 is TGTGCCAGCTCTCAACAGGGGAAGAATGAAAAACTGTTTTTT. It is translated as CASSQQGKNEKLFF.

The chain recombines TRBV19 with TRBJ2-7, with TRBD2 matching over 9 bases. The CDR3 runs 15 residues. With V trimmed by 4 bases and J by 2 bases, 6 bases remained unmatched. The germline gives CDR1 LNHDA, CDR2 SQIVND (reference sequence). The CDR3 loop is CASSSGGAPTYEQYF. The DNA for the CDR3 is TGTGCCAGTAGTAGCGGGGGGGCTCCGACCTACGAGCAGTACTTC.

The rearrangement uses TRBV4-1 and TRBJ1-1; perhaps TRBD1 as D (5 bases). The length of the CDR3 is 11 residues. Trimming removed 8 bases at V and 4 bases at J, with 8 bases between. From germline, CDR1 is MGHRA and CDR2 YSYEKL. This CDR3 reads CASRGATEAFF. In DNA, the CDR3 is TGCGCCAGCCGTGGGGCCACTGAAGCTTTCTTT.

This rearrangement joins TRBV9 to TRBJ2-2, with D maybe TRBD1 (5 bases). The CDR3 sequence is 16 residues long. Trimming shortened V by 0 bases and J by 5 bases, and 14 bases separated the two germline ends. Germline lookup yields CDR1 SGDLS and CDR2 YYNGEE. The CDR3 here is CASSVVGALETGELFF. The CDR3 DNA sequence: TGTGCCAGCAGCGTAGTAGGGGCCTTGGAGACCGGGGAGCTGTTTTTT.

This rearrangement joins TRBV5-1 to TRBJ2-2, with D possibly being TRBD2 (6 bases). The CDR3 is made up of 14 amino acids. In germline, CDR1 is SGHRS, CDR2 YFSETQ. V lost 8 bases to trimming and J lost 6 bases, with 17 bases between them. CDR3 amino acids: CASRVTTGAGELFF. The CDR3 bases are TGCGCCAGTAGGGTGACAACGGGGGCCGGGGAGCTGTTTTTT.

The chain carries TRBV9 and TRBJ1-1; 12 bases map to TRBD1. The CDR3 extends over 16 amino acids. CDR1 and CDR2 from the germline V gene are SGDLS and YYNGEE. V lost 3 bases to trimming and J lost 4 bases; unmatched junction nucleotides: 7. The CDR3 coding sequence is TGTGCCAGCAGCGCCAGGGACAGGGGGCAGAGCACTGAAGCTTTCTTT. Translation: CASSARDRGQSTEAFF. The whole variable domain, remainder taken from reference TRBV9 and TRBJ1-1, is DSGVTQTPKHLITATGQRVTLRCSPRSGDLSVYWYQQSLDQGLQFLIQYYNGEERAKGNILERFSAQQFPDLHSELNLSSLELGDSALYFCASSARDRGQSTEAFFGQGTRLTVV.

This sequence joins TRBV25-1 and TRBJ2-7, with 9 bases fitting TRBD1. J gave up 2 bases and V 3 bases, and 2 bases lay outside the gene matches. This CDR3 is built from 14 residues. Germline V gene lookup returns CDR1 MGHDK and CDR2 SYGVNS. As DNA, the CDR3 is TGTGCCAGCAGTGAGGGGACAGGGACCTACGAGCAGTACTTC. Its translation is CASSEGTGTYEQYF.

This clone was observed a single time. The V call is TRBV6-5, the J call TRBJ2-5; 7 positions agree with TRBD2. The CDR3 is made up of 14 amino acids. The junction had 5 bases not matched to a gene; V was cut back by 5 bases and J by 2 bases. The V gene's germline CDR1 is MNHEY and CDR2 SVGAGI. The CDR3 bases are TGTGCCAGCAGTCCGGGAGCGGGACAAGAGACCCAGTACTTC. Translated, it gives CASSPGAGQETQYF.